A selection of T cell receptor beta chains follows, all from one sample in a study of T cell responses to AZD1222 COVID-19 vaccine. Here immunoSEQ multiplex PCR was the method, and the copy in TCRdb shows in-frame clones only, minus some. Of some 100,000 clones in the sample, approximately 90% were seen once. The source was peripheral blood, collected on day 0 of AZD1222 vaccination. The source of these receptors is an adult in good health. Each CDR3 is given with its conserved first and last residue. Fields, in order: clone size, V gene, D gene, J gene, CDR3 protein, CDR3 DNA. The D gene is left open where the match is weak. Clone size, where shown, is once, few, many, or a class for clones that have expanded.

abundance: NA
v_gene: TRBV29-1
d_gene: NA
j_gene: TRBJ1-2
CDR3aa: CSVSHRGVYGYTF
CDR3nt: TGCAGCGTTTCTCATCGGGGGGTCTATGGCTACACCTTC

abundance: NA
v_gene: TRBV10-3
d_gene: NA
j_gene: TRBJ1-1
CDR3aa: CAISESPNGQAFF
CDR3nt: TGTGCCATCAGTGAGTCGCCTAACGGGCAAGCTTTCTTT

abundance: once
v_gene: TRBV19
d_gene: TRBD1
j_gene: TRBJ1-4
CDR3aa: CASSPGQGGEAAEKLFF
CDR3nt: TGTGCCAGTAGTCCGGGACAGGGAGGAGAGGCGGCTGAAAAACTGTTTTTT

abundance: NA
v_gene: TRBV30
d_gene: NA
j_gene: TRBJ1-1
CDR3aa: CAWIGLGTEAFF
CDR3nt: TGTGCCTGGATTGGTCTGGGGACTGAAGCTTTCTTT

abundance: NA
v_gene: TRBV18
d_gene: TRBD2
j_gene: TRBJ2-7
CDR3aa: CASSLGGGRAGEQYF
CDR3nt: TGTGCCAGCTCACTCGGCGGCGGGAGGGCCGGGGAGCAGTACTTC

abundance: once
v_gene: TRBV19
d_gene: NA
j_gene: TRBJ1-1
CDR3aa: CASSTSIRGTVREAFF
CDR3nt: TGTGCCAGTAGTACGAGTATCCGCGGGACCGTGAGGGAAGCTTTCTTT

abundance: NA
v_gene: TRBV27
d_gene: TRBD1
j_gene: TRBJ1-5
CDR3aa: CASSFGDRDNQPQHF
CDR3nt: TGTGCCAGCAGTTTCGGGGACAGGGACAATCAGCCCCAGCATTTT

abundance: once
v_gene: TRBV6-2/TRBV6-3
d_gene: NA
j_gene: TRBJ1-1
CDR3aa: CASSYGLIGYTEAFF
CDR3nt: TGTGCCAGCAGTTACGGGCTGATTGGGTACACTGAAGCTTTCTTT

abundance: NA
v_gene: TRBV21-1
d_gene: NA
j_gene: TRBJ1-6
CDR3aa: CASSRRLPDSPLHF
CDR3nt: TGTGCCAGCAGCAGACGGCTGCCCGACTCACCCCTCCACTTT

abundance: once
v_gene: TRBV19
d_gene: TRBD1
j_gene: TRBJ2-7
CDR3aa: CASSDDRDPYEQYF
CDR3nt: TGTGCCAGTAGTGACGACAGGGACCCCTACGAGCAGTACTTC

abundance: NA
v_gene: TRBV6-5
d_gene: NA
j_gene: TRBJ2-7
CDR3aa: CASRKPGYQYEQYF
CDR3nt: TGTGCCAGCAGGAAACCGGGCTACCAATACGAGCAGTACTTC

abundance: NA
v_gene: TRBV24-1
d_gene: NA
j_gene: TRBJ2-1
CDR3aa: CATSDSGQQSYNEQFF
CDR3nt: TGTGCCACCAGTGACTCAGGACAGCAATCCTACAATGAGCAGTTCTTC

abundance: NA
v_gene: TRBV5-1
d_gene: TRBD1
j_gene: TRBJ2-2
CDR3aa: CASSMTGGDTGELFF
CDR3nt: TGCGCCAGCAGCATGACAGGGGGCGACACCGGGGAGCTGTTTTTT

abundance: NA
v_gene: TRBV24-1
d_gene: TRBD1
j_gene: TRBJ2-5
CDR3aa: CATSDWGQDQETQYF
CDR3nt: TGTGCCACCAGTGATTGGGGACAGGACCAAGAGACCCAGTACTTC

abundance: NA
v_gene: TRBV3-1/TRBV3-2
d_gene: NA
j_gene: TRBJ2-2
CDR3aa: CASSQLVLATGELFF
CDR3nt: TGTGCCAGCAGCCAACTGGTCCTCGCGACGGGGGAGCTGTTTTTT

abundance: NA
v_gene: TRBV7-9
d_gene: NA
j_gene: TRBJ2-1
CDR3aa: CASSPTRTNEQFF
CDR3nt: TGTGCCAGCAGCCCCACTAGGACCAATGAGCAGTTCTTC

abundance: NA
v_gene: TRBV5-1
d_gene: TRBD2
j_gene: TRBJ2-5
CDR3aa: CASGTGTSGQGGETQYF
CDR3nt: TGCGCCAGCGGAACCGGGACTAGCGGCCAAGGAGGTGAGACCCAGTACTTC

abundance: NA
v_gene: TRBV7-9
d_gene: TRBD2
j_gene: TRBJ2-3
CDR3aa: CASSRSSSAGGDTDTQYF
CDR3nt: TGTGCCAGCAGCCGCAGCTCCTCAGCGGGAGGGGACACAGATACGCAGTATTTT

abundance: NA
v_gene: TRBV3-1/TRBV3-2
d_gene: NA
j_gene: TRBJ2-5
CDR3aa: CASSQRPPGEWETQYF
CDR3nt: TGTGCCAGCAGCCAAAGGCCCCCGGGAGAATGGGAGACCCAGTACTTC

abundance: NA
v_gene: TRBV19
d_gene: NA
j_gene: TRBJ1-2
CDR3aa: CASSIVGPGPGYTF
CDR3nt: TGTGCCAGTAGTATAGTTGGCCCGGGCCCTGGCTACACCTTC

abundance: NA
v_gene: TRBV7-9
d_gene: NA
j_gene: TRBJ1-5
CDR3aa: CARGGMESSNQPQHF
CDR3nt: TGTGCCAGGGGGGGAATGGAGAGTAGCAATCAGCCCCAGCATTTT

abundance: NA
v_gene: TRBV18
d_gene: NA
j_gene: TRBJ1-2
CDR3aa: CASSPPGEQGYTF
CDR3nt: TGTGCCAGCTCACCACCGGGGGAGCAAGGCTACACCTTC

abundance: once
v_gene: TRBV18
d_gene: TRBD2
j_gene: TRBJ2-1
CDR3aa: CASSQAGERYEQFF
CDR3nt: TGTGCCAGCTCACAAGCGGGAGAACGGTATGAGCAGTTCTTC

abundance: NA
v_gene: TRBV19
d_gene: NA
j_gene: TRBJ1-1
CDR3aa: CASSIMQGQTAFF
CDR3nt: TGTGCCAGTAGTATTATGCAGGGGCAGACGGCTTTCTTT

abundance: NA
v_gene: TRBV10-3
d_gene: NA
j_gene: TRBJ1-1
CDR3aa: CATADRANTEAFF
CDR3nt: TGTGCCACCGCGGACAGAGCGAACACTGAAGCTTTCTTT

abundance: NA
v_gene: TRBV28
d_gene: NA
j_gene: TRBJ2-1
CDR3aa: CASQGRVGSHNEQFF
CDR3nt: TGTGCCAGTCAGGGCCGGGTTGGGTCCCACAATGAGCAGTTCTTC

abundance: NA
v_gene: TRBV7-3
d_gene: NA
j_gene: TRBJ2-2
CDR3aa: CASSPTAGATTGELFF
CDR3nt: TGTGCCAGCAGCCCCACGGCCGGGGCGACCACCGGGGAGCTGTTTTTT

abundance: NA
v_gene: TRBV6-5
d_gene: NA
j_gene: TRBJ2-7
CDR3aa: CASNDPAGGYEQYF
CDR3nt: TGTGCCAGCAACGACCCGGCCGGGGGATACGAGCAGTACTTC

abundance: once
v_gene: TRBV6-5
d_gene: TRBD1
j_gene: TRBJ1-1
CDR3aa: CASSPGTGPTEAFF
CDR3nt: TGTGCCAGCAGTCCCGGGACAGGGCCCACTGAAGCTTTCTTT

abundance: NA
v_gene: TRBV7-8
d_gene: NA
j_gene: TRBJ2-7
CDR3aa: CASSLALVGPEQYF
CDR3nt: TGTGCCAGCAGCTTAGCCCTAGTGGGCCCCGAGCAGTACTTC

abundance: NA
v_gene: TRBV4-1
d_gene: NA
j_gene: TRBJ1-3
CDR3aa: CASSSASGNTIYF
CDR3nt: TGCGCCAGCAGCTCGGCCTCTGGAAACACCATATATTTT

abundance: NA
v_gene: TRBV7-2
d_gene: TRBD1
j_gene: TRBJ2-7
CDR3aa: CASRRTGLYEQYF
CDR3nt: TGTGCCAGCAGACGGACAGGGTTGTACGAGCAGTACTTC

abundance: NA
v_gene: TRBV19
d_gene: NA
j_gene: TRBJ2-7
CDR3aa: CASSMSGEGSYEQYF
CDR3nt: TGTGCCAGTAGTATGTCCGGGGAAGGGTCCTACGAGCAGTACTTC

abundance: NA
v_gene: TRBV6-1
d_gene: NA
j_gene: TRBJ2-3
CDR3aa: CASSESRSQQYF
CDR3nt: TGTGCCAGCAGTGAATCGAGAAGTCAACAGTATTTT